Shown below are 31 T cell receptor beta chains from a single sample sequenced in a study of blood T cell repertoires in COVID-19. The method was immunoSEQ multiplex PCR; TCRdb's version includes in-frame clones alone and lacks a portion of them. The sample contains about 200,000 clones, approximately 91% of which appear only once. The sample comprised peripheral blood. The receptors were sampled from a young man with active or convalescent COVID-19.

V and J are TRBV4-2 and TRBJ2-3, with 8 bases aligning to TRBD1. The ends lost 2 bases at V and 0 bases at J; junction bases unmatched: 4. The CDR3 runs to 16 residues. Germline CDR1 reads LGHNA; CDR2 reads YNFKEQ. Here the CDR3 DNA reads TGTGCCAGCAGCCAACAGGGGGCCCTGAGCACAGATACGCAGTATTTT. This sequence encodes CASSQQGALSTDTQYF.

This clone was seen a handful of times. This rearrangement joins TRBV20-1 to TRBJ1-5; TRBD1 is a possible D gene (6 bases). This CDR3 spans 13 amino acids. CDR1 DFQATT and CDR2 SNEGSKA come from the germline V gene (reference sequence). V shed 6 bases and J shed 3 bases, with 12 bases lying between them. CDR3 in amino acids: CSASGDINQPQHF. The CDR3 nucleotides are TGCAGTGCCAGTGGGGACATCAATCAGCCCCAGCATTTT.

The rearrangement links TRBV6-2 or TRBV6-3 to TRBJ2-3; 9 bases fit TRBD2. Germline V gene lookup returns CDR1 MNHEY and CDR2 SVGEGT. The CDR3 spans 15 residues. The V gene end was trimmed by 6 bases and the J gene end by 0 bases; junction bases not matched to a gene: 4. This CDR3 is CASSRLADSTDTQYF. The CDR3, as DNA: TGTGCCAGCAGCCGACTAGCGGATAGCACAGATACGCAGTATTTT.

The gene calls are TRBV7-8 and TRBJ2-7, with 7 nucleotides matching TRBD2. Per germline, CDR1 SGHVS and CDR2 FQNEAQ. Trimming at V came to 3 bases and at J to 4 bases, leaving 6 bases not matched to a gene. The CDR3 covers 14 residues. CDR3 sequence: CASSFVTSAYEQYF. The CDR3 DNA reads TGTGCCAGCAGCTTTGTCACTAGCGCTTACGAGCAGTACTTC.

For this clone: At the DNA level, this CDR3 is encoded by other sequences in the same sample as well. The chain links TRBV19 to TRBJ1-6, with TRBD1 matching over 7 bases. CDR1 is LNHDA, CDR2 SQIVND, per germline (reference sequence). Germline trimming cut 6 bases from V and 7 bases from J; bases unmatched to any gene: 6. The CDR3 loop spans 14 amino acids. In DNA form, the CDR3 reads TGTGCCAGTAGACCCGGGACAGCAAATTCACCCCTCCACTTT. As protein: CASRPGTANSPLHF.

This sequence joins TRBV19 and TRBJ2-5, with 10 bases identical to TRBD2. J was trimmed by 4 bases and V by 4 bases; bases with no gene match: 9. Germline assignment: CDR1 LNHDA and CDR2 SQIVND (reference sequence). The CDR3 runs to 16 residues. CDR3 DNA: TGTGCCAGTAGTACGTTAGAGCGGGAGGGGGGAGAGACCCAGTACTTC. Translation: CASSTLEREGGETQYF.

V is TRBV4-3 and J is TRBJ2-7; no definite D call. V lost 0 bases to trimming and J lost 1 base, with 7 bases between them. This CDR3 contains 14 residues. The germline CDR1 and CDR2 sequences are LGHNA and YSLEER. The CDR3, as DNA: TGCGCCAGCAGCCAAGATCTCCTATCCTACGAGCAGTACTTC. Translating gives CASSQDLLSYEQYF.

V and J are TRBV29-1 and TRBJ1-4, with TRBD1 matching 9 bases. The CDR3 is 13 amino acids. V gave up 7 bases and J gave up 8 bases; unmatched junction bases: 8. CDR1 is SQVTM and CDR2 is ANQGSEA in the germline V gene. CDR3 loop: CSGGTGGLEKLFF. Written as DNA, the CDR3 is TGCAGCGGGGGAACAGGGGGCCTCGAAAAACTGTTTTTT.

This clone was found once. The CDR3 DNA follows: TGCGCCAGCAGCTTGGGGGACAACCAAGAGACCCAGTACTTC. Its protein product is CASSLGDNQETQYF. The chain combines TRBV5-1 with TRBJ2-5; the D gene is possibly TRBD1 (6 bases). Germline V gene sequence: CDR1 SGHRS, CDR2 YFSETQ. The CDR3 runs 14 residues. V was pared by 0 bases and J by 0 bases, with 6 bases between.

The rearrangement links TRBV4-1 to TRBJ1-2, with a weak D call TRBD1 (5 bases). Germline V gene data show CDR1 as MGHRA and CDR2 as YSYEKL. V lost 3 bases and J 4 bases, leaving 9 bases between the germline ends. The CDR3 loop spans 13 amino acids. In nucleotides, the CDR3 is TGCGCCAGCAGCCATCAGGGTTCCTATGGCTACACCTTC. Protein: CASSHQGSYGYTF.

The chain uses TRBV29-1 and TRBJ1-4, with TRBD1 identical over 8 bases. This CDR3 is built from 14 residues. With 1 base clipped from V and 5 bases from J, the junction kept 3 bases outside the gene matches. CDR1 and CDR2 (germline): SQVTM, ANQGSEA. CDR3 residues: CSVEGQGQNEKLFF. CDR3 in DNA: TGCAGCGTTGAAGGACAGGGGCAAAATGAAAAACTGTTTTTT.

This chain links TRBV24-1 with TRBJ2-1; 10 positions agree with TRBD1. The CDR3 has 15 amino acids. J lost 9 bases, V lost 1 base, and 5 bases had no gene match. Germline V gives CDR1 KGHDR, CDR2 SFDVKD. Written as DNA, the CDR3 is TGTGCCACCAGTGATTTTGACAGGGGGCCGAGTGAGCAGTTCTTC. As protein: CATSDFDRGPSEQFF.

CDR3 DNA sequence: TGCGCCAGCAGCTTGGTCGCGGGAGGCCCGTACAATGAGCAGTTCTTC. Translating it yields CASSLVAGGPYNEQFF. The gene calls are TRBV5-1 and TRBJ2-1; 8 bases line up with TRBD2. Germline V gene sequence: CDR1 SGHRS, CDR2 YFSETQ. The J segment lost 4 bases and the V segment lost 0 bases, leaving 6 bases of the junction unmatched. The CDR3 has 16 residues.

The rearrangement links TRBV3-1 (or the pseudogene TRBV3-2) to TRBJ2-3, with 7 bases fitting TRBD2. Trimming cost V 1 base and J 7 bases; bases outside gene matches: 17. CDR3 size: 18 residues. Germline values: CDR1 LGHDT, CDR2 YNNKEL (reference sequence). CDR3 sequence reads: CASSQVYFRRGSGHTQYF. CDR3 coding DNA: TGTGCCAGCAGCCAAGTTTACTTTAGGCGGGGGTCCGGCCATACGCAGTATTTT.

CDR3 sequence reads: CASSLRTGDYNEQFF. The CDR3, as DNA: TGCGCCAGCAGCTTGCGAACAGGGGACTACAATGAGCAGTTCTTC. The chain employs TRBV5-1 and TRBJ2-1; 7 bases agree with TRBD1. J lost 3 bases, V lost 1 base, and 4 bases had no gene match. Germline-derived CDR1 and CDR2 are SGHRS and YFSETQ. The CDR3 is made up of 15 amino acids.

In its sample, this clone was seen once. DNA of the CDR3: TGTGCCAGCAGCTCCGGGACTAGCGGGAGGGCGTTGGTTAGAAATGAGCAGTTCTTC. Translating it yields CASSSGTSGRALVRNEQFF. This chain uses TRBV6-2 or TRBV6-3 with TRBJ2-1; 16 nucleotides align to TRBD2. The ends lost 6 bases at V and 7 bases at J; junction bases unmatched: 15. The germline V gene encodes CDR1 MNHEY and CDR2 SVGEGT. CDR3 length equals 19 residues.

This clone appeared a few times. Other nucleotide sequences from this sample produce the same CDR3. This rearrangement joins TRBV15 to TRBJ1-2; D is unresolved. The germline V gene has CDR1 LNHNV and CDR2 YYDKDF (reference sequence). The CDR3 contains 13 residues. Trimming cost V 0 bases and J 2 bases, with 4 bases left between them. CDR3 amino acids: CATSRDRNYGYTF. The CDR3 bases are TGTGCCACCAGCAGAGACAGGAACTATGGCTACACCTTC.

V and J are TRBV27 and TRBJ2-7, with unresolved D. V was cut by 4 bases and J by 4 bases, with 20 bases left in between. This CDR3 spans 16 amino acids. The germline V gene has CDR1 MNHEY and CDR2 SMNVEV (reference sequence). In DNA form, the CDR3 reads TGTGCCAGCAGTTCTGGAATTGCACAGATCCCTTACGAGCAGTACTTC. Protein sequence: CASSSGIAQIPYEQYF.

This clone was recorded once. CDR3 protein: CASRITGSYGYTF. The CDR3 coding sequence is TGTGCCAGCAGGATCACAGGGTCCTATGGCTACACCTTC. The chain has TRBV27 and TRBJ1-2, with TRBD1 as a possible D gene (6 bases). V shed 6 bases and J shed 4 bases, with 12 bases lying between them. This CDR3 has 13 amino acids. Looked up from germline, CDR1 is MNHEY and CDR2 is SMNVEV (reference sequence).

This chain uses TRBV6-5 with TRBJ2-1; TRBD2 matches 13 bases. The ends lost 6 bases at V and 7 bases at J; junction bases unmatched: 6. This CDR3 contains 15 residues. The V gene's germline CDR1 is MNHEY and CDR2 SVGAGI. This chain's CDR3 is CASRPGTSGKNEQFF. In DNA form, the CDR3 reads TGTGCCAGCAGACCCGGGACTAGCGGGAAAAATGAGCAGTTCTTC.

The table lists this clone with a count of one. The sample holds other DNA sequences that translate to the same CDR3. This chain uses TRBV12-3 or TRBV12-4 with TRBJ1-1; D remains ambiguous. The CDR3 is 13 amino acids. The V end lost 2 bases, the J end lost 2 bases, and 6 bases lay between the germline ends. CDR3 loop: CASSLRANTEAFF. In DNA, the CDR3 is TGTGCCAGCAGTTTAAGAGCAAACACTGAAGCTTTCTTT.

This clone was counted only a few times. V usage is TRBV7-6 and J usage is TRBJ2-1; D may be TRBD1 (7 bases). V was pared by 3 bases and J by 9 bases, with 27 bases between. The CDR3 runs to 18 residues. Germline values: CDR1 SGHVS, CDR2 FNYEAQ. CDR3 in amino acids: CASSLSGGRVTGRSEQFF. In DNA, the CDR3 is TGTGCCAGCAGCTTGAGCGGCGGTAGGGTGACAGGGAGGAGTGAGCAGTTCTTC.

This clone occurred once. The chain combines TRBV6-5 with TRBJ1-5; D is perhaps TRBD1 (6 bases). The length of the CDR3 is 15 residues. Trimming pared 7 bases from V and 6 bases from J, leaving 19 bases between. Germline V gene sequence: CDR1 MNHEY, CDR2 SVGAGI. CDR3 DNA: TGTGCCAGCACCAGAACTAGGACAGCTACTCAGCCCCAGCATTTT. As protein: CASTRTRTATQPQHF.

V usage is TRBV5-4 and J usage is TRBJ1-4; TRBD1 aligns across 11 bases. The CDR3 contains 15 residues. Germline V gene lookup returns CDR1 SGHNT and CDR2 YYREEE (reference sequence). The ends lost 0 bases at V and 7 bases at J; junction bases unmatched: 2. The CDR3: CASSLGGTGGEKLFF. DNA of the CDR3: TGTGCCAGCAGCTTGGGGGGGACAGGGGGTGAAAAACTGTTTTTT.

The V call is TRBV3-1 (or the pseudogene TRBV3-2), the J call TRBJ2-1; TRBD1 matches 7 bases. The CDR3 contains 13 residues. J gave up 15 bases and V 0 bases, and 8 bases lay outside the gene matches. Germline CDR1 LGHDT, CDR2 YNNKEL (reference sequence). CDR3 in amino acids: CASSQDQLQGPFF. CDR3 in DNA: TGTGCCAGCAGCCAAGATCAGCTACAGGGGCCGTTCTTC.

The CDR3 sequence: CASRTGGIENIQYF. The CDR3 DNA sequence: TGCGCCAGCCGGACAGGGGGTATAGAAAACATTCAGTACTTC. This sequence joins TRBV5-1 and TRBJ2-4; TRBD1 aligns across 10 bases. Germline V gene lookup returns CDR1 SGHRS and CDR2 YFSETQ. After removal of 7 bases from V and 5 bases from J, the junction contained 6 bases not matched to a gene. The CDR3 extends over 14 amino acids. Full variable domain (outside the CDR3, taken from reference TRBV5-1 and TRBJ2-4): KAGVTQTPRYLIKTRGQQVTLSCSPISGHRSVSWYQQTPGQGLQFLFEYFSETQRNKGNFPGRFSGRQFSNSRSEMNVSTLELGDSALYLCASRTGGIENIQYFGAGTRLSVL.

Note on this clone: This CDR3 is also generated by other DNA sequences in the sample. This chain links TRBV7-9 with TRBJ1-2; no firm D call. Germline values: CDR1 SEHNR, CDR2 FQNEAQ (reference sequence). Trimming cost V 1 base and J 0 bases, with 3 bases left between them. There are 13 residues in the CDR3. CDR3 loop: CASSLDSNYGYTF. The CDR3 region has the DNA TGTGCCAGCAGCTTAGACTCTAACTATGGCTACACCTTC. The variable domain in full, completed from reference TRBV7-9 and TRBJ1-2, reads DTGVSQNPRHKITKRGQNVTFRCDPISEHNRLYWYRQTLGQGPEFLTYFQNEAQLEKSRLLSDRFSAERPKGSFSTLEIQRTEQGDSAMYLCASSLDSNYGYTFGSGTRLTVV.

This sequence joins TRBV6-1 and TRBJ2-7; a possible D gene is TRBD1 (5 bases). The CDR3 consists of 14 residues. V lost 0 bases and J lost 4, with 10 bases in between. Germline V lookup: CDR1 MNHNS, CDR2 SASEGT. The CDR3 protein is CASSEAQSGYEQYF. Written as DNA, the CDR3 is TGTGCCAGCAGTGAAGCTCAGTCAGGGTACGAGCAGTACTTC.

The rearrangement uses TRBV6-5 and TRBJ2-7; D possibly corresponds to TRBD2 (5 bases). V shed 2 bases and J shed 0 bases, with 8 bases lying between them. This CDR3 region has 14 residues. In germline, CDR1 is MNHEY, CDR2 SVGAGI. CDR3 sequence (DNA): TGTGCCAGCAGTTACGGGCTAGCCTCCTACGAGCAGTACTTC. It encodes CASSYGLASYEQYF.

The chain has TRBV2 and TRBJ2-3, with 9 nucleotides matching TRBD2. V dropped 8 bases and J dropped 5; count of bases not matched to a gene: 14. Germline loops: CDR1 SNHLY, CDR2 FYNNEI. This CDR3 region has 16 residues. The CDR3 loop is CASGSAGGPIIDTQYF. Written as DNA, the CDR3 is TGTGCCAGCGGGTCTGCGGGAGGGCCCATTATAGATACGCAGTATTTT.

This clone has just a few counts. This chain connects TRBV9 to TRBJ1-6, with TRBD1 matching over 8 bases. Germline V lookup: CDR1 SGDLS, CDR2 YYNGEE. The junction had 9 bases not matched to a gene; V was cut back by 4 bases and J by 9 bases. The CDR3 length is 15 residues. The CDR3 coding sequence is TGTGCCAGCAGCCTTAGTCAGGGGGCTGGTTCACCCCTCCACTTT. Protein: CASSLSQGAGSPLHF. Looking up the rest from reference TRBV9 and TRBJ1-6 gives the full variable domain: DSGVTQTPKHLITATGQRVTLRCSPRSGDLSVYWYQQSLDQGLQFLIQYYNGEERAKGNILERFSAQQFPDLHSELNLSSLELGDSALYFCASSLSQGAGSPLHFGNGTRLTVT.